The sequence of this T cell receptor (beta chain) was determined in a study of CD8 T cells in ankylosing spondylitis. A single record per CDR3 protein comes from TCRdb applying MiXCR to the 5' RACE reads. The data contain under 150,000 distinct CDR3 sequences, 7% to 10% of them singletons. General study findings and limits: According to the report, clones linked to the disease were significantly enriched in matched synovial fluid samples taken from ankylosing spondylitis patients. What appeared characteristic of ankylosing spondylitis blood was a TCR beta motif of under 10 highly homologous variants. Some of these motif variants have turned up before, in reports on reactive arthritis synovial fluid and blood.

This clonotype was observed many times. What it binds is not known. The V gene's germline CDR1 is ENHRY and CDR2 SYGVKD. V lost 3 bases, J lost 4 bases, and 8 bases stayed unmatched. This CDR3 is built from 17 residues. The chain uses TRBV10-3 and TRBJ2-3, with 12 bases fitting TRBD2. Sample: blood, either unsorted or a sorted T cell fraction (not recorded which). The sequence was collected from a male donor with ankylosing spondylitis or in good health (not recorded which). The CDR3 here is CAISDSLRLAGADTQYF. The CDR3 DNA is TGTGCCATCAGTGATAGTTTACGACTAGCGGGAGCAGATACGCAGTATTTT.